This T cell receptor (beta chain) was sequenced in a study of T cells in Graves' hyperthyroidism and ophthalmopathy. A Clinical Activity Score of at least 3, a NOSPECS grade of at least 4 and a duration under 3 months were recorded in the ophthalmopathy patients. In its sample, this clonotype was seen many times. The antigen is undetermined. Amplified regions were TCR beta CDR3 sequences from RNA transcripts. A first-round RT-PCR of the TCR CDR3 used the HTBI primer set. TCRdb reprocessed the multiplex PCR reads with MiXCR, giving one entry per CDR3 protein. The sample includes some 300,000 distinct CDR3 sequences, roughly a fifth of them seen just once. Findings of the study overall: Clonotypes that were expanded in thyroid above 0.001 mostly appeared in blood too.

The CDR3 runs 16 residues. Germline trimming cut 5 bases from V and 0 bases from J; bases unmatched to any gene: 7. Sequenced: blood. This clonotype was obtained from a man aged 45 to 65 with Graves' ophthalmopathy. The V call is TRBV12-3 or TRBV12-4, the J call TRBJ1-5, with TRBD1 matching over 7 bases. DNA for the CDR3: TGTGCCAGCAGTATCCTTCACAGGGGTAGCAATCAGCCCCAGCATTTT. It codes for CASSILHRGSNQPQHF.